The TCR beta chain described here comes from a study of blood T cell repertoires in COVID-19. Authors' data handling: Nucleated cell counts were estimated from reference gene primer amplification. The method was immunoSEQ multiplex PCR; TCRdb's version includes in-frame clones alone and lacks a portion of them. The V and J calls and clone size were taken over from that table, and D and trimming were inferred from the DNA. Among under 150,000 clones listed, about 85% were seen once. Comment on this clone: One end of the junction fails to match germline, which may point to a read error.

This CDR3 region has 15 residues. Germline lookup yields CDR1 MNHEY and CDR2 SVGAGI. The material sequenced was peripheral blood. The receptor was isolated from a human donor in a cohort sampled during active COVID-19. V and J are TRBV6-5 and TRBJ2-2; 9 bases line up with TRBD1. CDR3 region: CTSSYWGQGAGELFF. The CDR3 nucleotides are TGTACCAGCAGTTACTGGGGACAGGGCGCCGGGGAGCTGTTTTTT.